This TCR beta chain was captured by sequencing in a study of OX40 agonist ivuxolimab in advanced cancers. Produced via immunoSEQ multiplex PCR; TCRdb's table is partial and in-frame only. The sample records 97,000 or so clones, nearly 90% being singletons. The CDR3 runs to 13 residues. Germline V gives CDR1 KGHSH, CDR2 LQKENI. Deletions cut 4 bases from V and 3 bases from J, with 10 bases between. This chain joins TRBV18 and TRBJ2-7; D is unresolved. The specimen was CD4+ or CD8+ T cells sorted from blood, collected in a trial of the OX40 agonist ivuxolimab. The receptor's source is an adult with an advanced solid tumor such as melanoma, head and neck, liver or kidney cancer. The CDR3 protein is CASSQVRNYEQYF. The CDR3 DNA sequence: TGTGCCAGCTCACAGGTCCGGAACTACGAGCAGTACTTC.